Presented here are 17 T cell receptor beta chains from one specimen sequenced in a study of vaccination effects on CD4 cells after COVID-19. Investigators separated out CD4+ T cells once around 9 days of culture had passed. Participants got two doses of BNT162b2 or mRNA-1273 vaccine. No antigen has been assigned to these receptors. Sequencing used immunoSEQ multiplex PCR; TCRdb keeps in-frame clones, though not all of them. Of around 66,000 clones listed, about 67% are singletons. This specimen was CD4+ T cells from PBMCs cultured without peptide, taken after COVID-19 vaccination. Receptors originate from a human donor who received a COVID-19 vaccine.

This clone appeared a few times. The chain has TRBV6-5 and TRBJ2-7; TRBD2 agrees at 10 bases. V lost 7 bases to trimming and J lost 5 bases; unmatched junction nucleotides: 11. The CDR3 extends over 15 amino acids. CDR1 and CDR2 (germline): MNHEY, SVGAGI. The DNA for the CDR3 is TGTGCCAGCACCCTAAGCGGGGGGGCGGTTAACGAGCAGTACGTC. The encoded protein is CASTLSGGAVNEQYV.

This clone was detected only once. This chain uses TRBV5-1 with TRBJ2-5, with TRBD2 matching over 9 bases. CDR1 is SGHRS, CDR2 YFSETQ, per germline. V trimming: 6 bases; J trimming: 5 bases; junction bases outside the gene matches: 14. The CDR3 spans 16 residues. CDR3 coding DNA: TGCGCCAGCACCCCTGGAGGCCTAGCGGGGATTGAGACCCAGTACTTC. This encodes CASTPGGLAGIETQYF.

The chain has TRBV5-6 and TRBJ2-3, with 9 bases lining up with TRBD2. The V gene's germline CDR1 is SGHDT and CDR2 YYEEEE. V lost 5 bases, J lost 5 bases, and 15 bases stayed unmatched. The CDR3 runs 17 residues. The CDR3 region is CASRLLAGYLGGDTQYF. In nucleotides, the CDR3 is TGTGCCAGCAGGCTGCTAGCGGGGTACCTAGGTGGAGATACGCAGTATTTT.

This clone was observed a single time. This chain links TRBV7-6 with TRBJ1-1; 7 bases line up with TRBD1. Germline V gives CDR1 SGHVS, CDR2 FNYEAQ. This CDR3 is built from 16 residues. The ends lost 1 base at V and 5 bases at J; junction bases unmatched: 10. CDR3 in DNA: TGTGCCAGCAGCTTAGAGCAGGGGGGGGTTCGGACTGAAGCTTTCTTT. Protein sequence: CASSLEQGGVRTEAFF.

This chain connects TRBV6-5 to TRBJ2-7, with D possibly matching TRBD2 (5 bases). CDR3 length equals 16 residues. Germline values: CDR1 MNHEY, CDR2 SVGAGI. Trimming took off 0 bases at V and 1 base at J, with 13 bases between the two ends. The CDR3 region is CASSYSAGASSYEQYV. CDR3 in DNA: TGTGCCAGCAGTTACTCGGCGGGCGCTTCGTCCTACGAGCAGTACGTC.

The chain has TRBV29-1 and TRBJ1-2; TRBD1 is a possible D gene (5 bases). Trimming took off 3 bases at V and 8 bases at J, with 16 bases between the two ends. Germline V gives CDR1 SQVTM, CDR2 ANQGSEA. The CDR3 spans 13 residues. For the CDR3, the DNA is TGCAGCGTTGAGGGGGGGTTCCCCTACGGCTACACCTTC. It yields the protein CSVEGGFPYGYTF.

The V gene is TRBV29-1, the J gene TRBJ1-3; possibly TRBD1 for D (5 bases). Germline lookup yields CDR1 SQVTM and CDR2 ANQGSEA. The CDR3 runs to 15 residues. Trimming stripped 3 bases from V and 6 bases from J, with 18 bases between. CDR3: CSVELPTAPLNTIYF. The CDR3 DNA reads as TGCAGCGTTGAGCTGCCGACAGCCCCGTTAAACACCATATATTTT.

The chain couples TRBV28 to TRBJ1-4; TRBD1 matches 10 bases. CDR1 and CDR2 from the germline V gene are MDHEN and SYDVKM. This CDR3 region has 15 residues. After removal of 3 bases from V and 6 bases from J, the junction contained 4 bases not matched to a gene. The chain's CDR3 is CASSLGGTGDEKLFF. CDR3 sequence (DNA): TGTGCCAGCAGTTTGGGGGGGACAGGGGATGAAAAACTGTTTTTT.

The chain is built from TRBV2 and TRBJ1-5; D remains unclear. CDR1 is SNHLY, CDR2 FYNNEI, per germline. The CDR3 is made up of 13 amino acids. Deletions cut 2 bases from V and 0 bases from J, with 2 bases between. For the CDR3, the DNA is TGTGCCAGCAGTGAAAGTAGCAATCAGCCCCAGCATTTT. Its translation is CASSESSNQPQHF. Filled out from reference TRBV2 and TRBJ1-5, the complete variable domain reads EPEVTQTPSHQVTQMGQEVILRCVPISNHLYFYWYRQILGQKVEFLVSFYNNEISEKSEIFDDQFSVERPDGSNFTLKIRSTKLEDSAMYFCASSESSNQPQHFGDGTRLSIL.

The chain is built from TRBV5-6 and TRBJ2-4; D gene ambiguous. V was trimmed by 1 base and J by 2 bases, leaving 10 bases between them. Germline values: CDR1 SGHDT, CDR2 YYEEEE. The CDR3 extends over 15 amino acids. CDR3 amino acids: CASSLIPGPKNIQYF. Written as DNA, the CDR3 is TGTGCCAGCAGCTTGATTCCAGGACCCAAAAACATTCAGTACTTC.

DNA for the CDR3: TGTGCCACCAGTGATCCAAACACACAGACCCAGTACTTC. This codes for CATSDPNTQTQYF. The chain carries TRBV24-1 and TRBJ2-5; the D is unclear. The CDR3 consists of 13 residues. V lost 3 bases, J lost 6 bases, and 10 bases lay in between. Germline lookup yields CDR1 KGHDR and CDR2 SFDVKD.

The rearrangement links TRBV24-1 to TRBJ2-6; D is perhaps TRBD1 or TRBD2 (6 bases each). Germline loops: CDR1 KGHDR, CDR2 SFDVKD. Trimming removed 9 bases at V and 4 bases at J, with 15 bases between. The CDR3 length is 15 residues. The CDR3 here is CATAPGAGGANVLTF. The CDR3 DNA is TGTGCCACCGCCCCGGGGGCGGGGGGGGCCAACGTCCTGACTTTC.

This chain uses TRBV28 with TRBJ2-5; D uncertain. This CDR3 is 12 amino acids long. V was pared by 6 bases and J by 4 bases, with 9 bases between. Germline values: CDR1 MDHEN, CDR2 SYDVKM. The CDR3 DNA is TGTGCCAGCAGAGTGTCTTCAGAGACCCAGTACTTC. Its protein is CASRVSSETQYF.

The rearrangement links TRBV7-2 to TRBJ1-5; 7 bases line up with TRBD1. Unmatched junction bases numbered 6, after V lost 1 base and J lost 6 bases. This CDR3 is 15 amino acids long. Germline loops: CDR1 SGHTA, CDR2 FQGNSA. CDR3 region: CASSLGQGVSQPQHF. The CDR3 coding sequence is TGTGCCAGCAGCTTAGGCCAGGGGGTGAGTCAGCCCCAGCATTTT.

The chain recombines TRBV15 with TRBJ2-5; D is uncertain. The V end lost 0 bases, the J end lost 5 bases, and 10 bases lay between the germline ends. The germline V gene has CDR1 LNHNV and CDR2 YYDKDF (reference sequence). The CDR3 is 14 amino acids. CDR3 sequence (DNA): TGTGCCACCAGCAGAGATTCTGGGTGGGAGACCCAGTACTTC. It specifies CATSRDSGWETQYF. The full variable domain, completed using reference TRBV15 and TRBJ2-5, is DAMVIQNPRYQVTQFGKPVTLSCSQTLNHNVMYWYQQKSSQAPKLLFHYYDKDFNNEADTPDNFQSRRPNTSFCFLDIRSPGLGDTAMYLCATSRDSGWETQYFGPGTRLLVL.

The chain combines TRBV3-1 (or the pseudogene TRBV3-2) with TRBJ2-3, with D uncertain. The CDR3 is made up of 14 amino acids. V shed 5 bases and J shed 0 bases, with 9 bases lying between them. Germline CDR1 LGHDT, CDR2 YNNKEL (reference sequence). The CDR3 sequence: CASSLTTSTDTQYF. For the CDR3, the DNA is TGTGCCAGCAGCTTGACAACTAGCACAGATACGCAGTATTTT.

The J gene is TRBJ1-2, the V gene TRBV5-1, with a tentative D call TRBD1 (6 bases). V was pared by 7 bases and J by 3 bases, with 16 bases between. Germline V gene data show CDR1 as SGHRS and CDR2 as YFSETQ. The CDR3 length is 14 residues. In nucleotides, the CDR3 is TGCGCCAGCGGTGACCAGGGGTCCTACTATGGCTACACCTTC. Its protein is CASGDQGSYYGYTF.